This TCR beta chain was documented in a study of cytomegalovirus exposure and HLA in healthy donors. The trim removed 0 bases at V and 4 bases at J, leaving 2 bases unmatched. The CDR3 has 15 residues. The germline gives CDR1 SGHNT, CDR2 YYREEE (reference sequence). Primers for the PCR totalled 60 Vbeta and 13 Jbeta. Sequenced by immunoSEQ multiplex PCR; TCRdb stores in-frame clones only, minus some. The table records 100,000 to 150,000 clones, roughly 80% of them present only once. This receptor was taken from a man aged 18 to 29 in good health and CMV-seropositive. Sequencing was performed on PBMCs. The rearrangement uses TRBV5-4 and TRBJ2-3, with 10 nucleotides matching TRBD1. CDR3 protein: CASSLGTGGADTQYF. The CDR3 DNA reads TGTGCCAGCAGCTTGGGGACAGGGGGGGCAGATACGCAGTATTTT. Full variable domain (missing parts from reference TRBV5-4 and TRBJ2-3): ETGVTQSPTHLIKTRGQQVTLRCSSQSGHNTVSWYQQALGQGPQFIFQYYREEENGRGNFPPRFSGLQFPNYSSELNVNALELDDSALYLCASSLGTGGADTQYFGPGTRLTVL.